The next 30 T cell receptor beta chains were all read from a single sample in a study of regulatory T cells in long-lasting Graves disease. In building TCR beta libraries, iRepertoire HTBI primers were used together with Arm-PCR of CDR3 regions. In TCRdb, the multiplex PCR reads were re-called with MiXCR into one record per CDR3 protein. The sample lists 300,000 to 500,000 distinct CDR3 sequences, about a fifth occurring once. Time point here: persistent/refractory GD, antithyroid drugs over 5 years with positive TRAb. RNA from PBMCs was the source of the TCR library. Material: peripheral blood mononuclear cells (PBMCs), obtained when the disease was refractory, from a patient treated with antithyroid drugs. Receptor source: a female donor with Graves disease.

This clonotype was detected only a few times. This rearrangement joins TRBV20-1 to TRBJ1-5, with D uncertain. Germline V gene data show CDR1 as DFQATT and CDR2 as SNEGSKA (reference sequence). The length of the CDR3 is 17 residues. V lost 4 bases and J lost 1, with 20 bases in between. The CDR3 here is CSATPRRGRESNQPQHF. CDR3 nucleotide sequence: TGCAGTGCTACCCCCCGCCGAGGGAGGGAGAGCAATCAGCCCCAGCATTTT.

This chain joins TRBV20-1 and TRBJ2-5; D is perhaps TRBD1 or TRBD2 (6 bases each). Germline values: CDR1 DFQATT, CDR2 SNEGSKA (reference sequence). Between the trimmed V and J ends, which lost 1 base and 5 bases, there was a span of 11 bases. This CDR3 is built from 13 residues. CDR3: CSARGGAGETQYF. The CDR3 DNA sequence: TGCAGTGCTAGAGGGGGGGCGGGGGAGACCCAGTACTTC.

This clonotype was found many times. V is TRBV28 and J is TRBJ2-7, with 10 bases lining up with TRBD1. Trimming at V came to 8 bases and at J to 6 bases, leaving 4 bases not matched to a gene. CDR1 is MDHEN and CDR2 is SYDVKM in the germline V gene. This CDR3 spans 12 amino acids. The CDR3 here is CASVGTGAEQYF. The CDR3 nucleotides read TGTGCCAGCGTAGGGACAGGGGCCGAGCAGTACTTC. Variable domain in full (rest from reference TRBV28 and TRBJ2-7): DVKVTQSSRYLVKRTGEKVFLECVQDMDHENMFWYRQDPGLGLRLIYFSYDVKMKEKGDIPEGYSVSREKKERFSLILESASTNQTSMYLCASVGTGAEQYFGPGTRLTVT.

In DNA, the CDR3 is TGTGCCTGGAGTTCATCAGGGGGCAAAGGAAACACCATATATTTT. Translated: CAWSSSGGKGNTIYF. This rearrangement joins TRBV30 to TRBJ1-3, with 8 bases that match TRBD1. Germline V gene lookup returns CDR1 GTSNPN and CDR2 SVGIG (reference sequence). The CDR3 runs 15 residues. V lost 2 bases, J lost 4 bases, and 7 bases stayed unmatched.

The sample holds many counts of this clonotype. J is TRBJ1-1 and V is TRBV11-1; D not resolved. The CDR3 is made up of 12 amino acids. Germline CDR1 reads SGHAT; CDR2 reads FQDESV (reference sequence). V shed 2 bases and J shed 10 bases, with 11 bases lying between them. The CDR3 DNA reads TGTGCCAGCAGCTTATCCGTAACTCGAGCTTTCTTT. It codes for CASSLSVTRAFF. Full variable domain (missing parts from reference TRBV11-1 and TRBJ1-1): EAEVAQSPRYKITEKSQAVAFWCDPISGHATLYWYRQILGQGPELLVQFQDESVVDDSQLPKDRFSAERLKGVDSTLKIQPAELGDSAMYLCASSLSVTRAFFGQGTRLTVV.

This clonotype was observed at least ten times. CDR3 coding DNA: TGTGCCAGCAGTGTAGCGGGGGAATACGAGCAGTACTTC. Protein: CASSVAGEYEQYF. The chain couples TRBV27 to TRBJ2-7; TRBD2 matches at 9 bases. Germline values: CDR1 MNHEY, CDR2 SMNVEV (reference sequence). After removal of 5 bases from V and 4 bases from J, the junction contained 3 bases not matched to a gene. CDR3 length: 13 residues.

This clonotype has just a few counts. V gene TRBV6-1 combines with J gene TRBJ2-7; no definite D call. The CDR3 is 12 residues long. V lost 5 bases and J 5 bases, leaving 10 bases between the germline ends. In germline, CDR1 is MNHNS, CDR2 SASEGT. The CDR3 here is CASSPVLNEQYF. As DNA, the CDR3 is TGTGCCAGCAGTCCCGTTTTAAACGAGCAGTACTTC.

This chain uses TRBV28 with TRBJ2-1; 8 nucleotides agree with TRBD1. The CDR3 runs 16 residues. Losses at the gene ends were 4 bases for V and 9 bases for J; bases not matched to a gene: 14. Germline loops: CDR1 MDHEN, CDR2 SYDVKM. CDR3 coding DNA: TGTGCCAGCAGTTCACAGGGGGTCCAGGGATTGGGTGAGCAGTTCTTC. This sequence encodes CASSSQGVQGLGEQFF.

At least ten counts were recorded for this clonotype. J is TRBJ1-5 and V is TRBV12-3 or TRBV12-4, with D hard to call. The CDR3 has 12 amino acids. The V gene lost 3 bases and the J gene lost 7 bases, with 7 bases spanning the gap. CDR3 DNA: TGTGCCAGCAGTTTCGTTTCACAGCCCCAGCATTTT. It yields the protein CASSFVSQPQHF.

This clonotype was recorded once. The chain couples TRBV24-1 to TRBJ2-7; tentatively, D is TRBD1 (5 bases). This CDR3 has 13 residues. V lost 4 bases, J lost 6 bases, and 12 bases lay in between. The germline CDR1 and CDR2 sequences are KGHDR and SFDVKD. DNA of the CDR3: TGTGCCACCAGTGACGAAATTCAGGGCGAGCAGTACTTC. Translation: CATSDEIQGEQYF.

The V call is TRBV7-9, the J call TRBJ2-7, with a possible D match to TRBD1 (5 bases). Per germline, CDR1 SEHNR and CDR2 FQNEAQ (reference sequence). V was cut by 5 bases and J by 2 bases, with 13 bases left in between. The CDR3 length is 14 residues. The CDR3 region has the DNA TGTGCCAGCAGCCCCCCGCAGGGCCCCTACGAGCAGTACTTC. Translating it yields CASSPPQGPYEQYF.

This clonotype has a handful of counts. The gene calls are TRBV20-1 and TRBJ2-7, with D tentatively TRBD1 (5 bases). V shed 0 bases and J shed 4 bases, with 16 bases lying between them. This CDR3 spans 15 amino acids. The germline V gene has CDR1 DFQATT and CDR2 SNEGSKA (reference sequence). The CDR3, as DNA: TGCAGTGCTAGAGATCTCAAGGCAGGGTGGTACGAGCAGTACTTC. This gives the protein CSARDLKAGWYEQYF.

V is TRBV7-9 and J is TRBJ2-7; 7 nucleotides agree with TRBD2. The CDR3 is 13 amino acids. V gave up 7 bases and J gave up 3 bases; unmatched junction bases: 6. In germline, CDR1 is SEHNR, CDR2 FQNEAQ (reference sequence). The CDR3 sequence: CASTLGGSYEQYF. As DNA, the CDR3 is TGTGCCAGCACCCTTGGCGGGAGCTACGAGCAGTACTTC. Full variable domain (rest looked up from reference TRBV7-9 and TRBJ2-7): DTGVSQNPRHKITKRGQNVTFRCDPISEHNRLYWYRQTLGQGPEFLTYFQNEAQLEKSRLLSDRFSAERPKGSFSTLEIQRTEQGDSAMYLCASTLGGSYEQYFGPGTRLTVT.

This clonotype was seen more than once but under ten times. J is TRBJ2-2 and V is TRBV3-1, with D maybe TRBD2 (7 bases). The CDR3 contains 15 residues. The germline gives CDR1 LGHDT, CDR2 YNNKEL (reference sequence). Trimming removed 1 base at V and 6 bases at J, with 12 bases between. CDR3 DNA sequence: TGTGCCAGCAGCCAAGCGGGGGGCGCCGCCGGGGAGCTGTTTTTT. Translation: CASSQAGGAAGELFF.

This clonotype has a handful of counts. The CDR3 DNA follows: TGTGCCAGCAGCATCTCACGAGGGGAGCAGTACTTC. This sequence encodes CASSISRGEQYF. The rearrangement links TRBV5-6 to TRBJ2-7; weak D call: TRBD2 (5 bases). This CDR3 contains 12 residues. Germline CDR1 SGHDT, CDR2 YYEEEE. Trimming removed 4 bases at V and 7 bases at J, with 12 bases between.

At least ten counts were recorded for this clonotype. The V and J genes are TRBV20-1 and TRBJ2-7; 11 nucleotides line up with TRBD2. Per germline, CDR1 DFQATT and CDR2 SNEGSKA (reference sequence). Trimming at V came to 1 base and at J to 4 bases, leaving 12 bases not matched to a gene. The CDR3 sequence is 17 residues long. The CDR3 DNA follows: TGCAGTGCTAGAGCGTCCCGTAGCGGGAGGGCGGTTTACGAGCAGTACTTC. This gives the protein CSARASRSGRAVYEQYF.

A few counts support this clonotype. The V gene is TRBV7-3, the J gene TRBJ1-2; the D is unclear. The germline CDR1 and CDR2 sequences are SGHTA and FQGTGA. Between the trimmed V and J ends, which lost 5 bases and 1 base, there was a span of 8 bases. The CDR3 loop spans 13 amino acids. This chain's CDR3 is CASSPGNNYGYTF. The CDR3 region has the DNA TGTGCCAGCAGCCCCGGGAATAACTATGGCTACACCTTC. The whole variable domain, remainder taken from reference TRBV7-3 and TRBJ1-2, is GAGVSQTPSNKVTEKGKYVELRCDPISGHTALYWYRQSLGQGPEFLIYFQGTGAADDSGLPNDRFFAVRPEGSVSTLKIQRTERGDSAVYLCASSPGNNYGYTFGSGTRLTVV.

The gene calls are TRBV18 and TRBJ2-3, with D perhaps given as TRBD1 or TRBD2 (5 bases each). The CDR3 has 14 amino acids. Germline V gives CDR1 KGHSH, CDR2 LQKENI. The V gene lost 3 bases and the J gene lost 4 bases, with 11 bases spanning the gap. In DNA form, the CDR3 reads TGTGCCAGCTCACCCCGAGGGGATCCAGATACGCAGTATTTT. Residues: CASSPRGDPDTQYF.

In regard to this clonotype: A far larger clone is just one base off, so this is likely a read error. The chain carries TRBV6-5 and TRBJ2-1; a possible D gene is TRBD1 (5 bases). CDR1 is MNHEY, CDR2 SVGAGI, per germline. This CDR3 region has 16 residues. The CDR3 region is CASSYSRFLGEETRYF. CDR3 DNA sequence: TGTGCCAGCAGTTATTCTCGATTTTTAGGGGAAGAGACCCGGTACTTC.

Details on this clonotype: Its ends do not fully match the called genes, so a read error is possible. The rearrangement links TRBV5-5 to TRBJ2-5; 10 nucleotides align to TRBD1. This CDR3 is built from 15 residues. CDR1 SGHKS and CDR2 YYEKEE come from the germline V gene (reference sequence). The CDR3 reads CATSHGTGVQETQYF. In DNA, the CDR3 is TGTGCCACCAGCCACGGGACAGGGGTACAAGAGACCCAGTACTTC.

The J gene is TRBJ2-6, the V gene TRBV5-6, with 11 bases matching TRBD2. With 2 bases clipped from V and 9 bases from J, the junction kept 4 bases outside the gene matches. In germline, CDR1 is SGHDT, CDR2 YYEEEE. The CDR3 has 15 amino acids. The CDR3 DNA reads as TGTGCCAGCAGCTTCAAGGGACTAGCGGTCAACGTCCTGACTTTC. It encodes CASSFKGLAVNVLTF.

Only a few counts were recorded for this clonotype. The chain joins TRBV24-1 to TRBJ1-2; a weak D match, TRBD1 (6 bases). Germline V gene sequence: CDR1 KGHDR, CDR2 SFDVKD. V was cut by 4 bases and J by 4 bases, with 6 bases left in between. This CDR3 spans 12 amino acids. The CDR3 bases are TGTGCCACCAGTGAACAGGGCTATGGCTACACCTTC. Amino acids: CATSEQGYGYTF.

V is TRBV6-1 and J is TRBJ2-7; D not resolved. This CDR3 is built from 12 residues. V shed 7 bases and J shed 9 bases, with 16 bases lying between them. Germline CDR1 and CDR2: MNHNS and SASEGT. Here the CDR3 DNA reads TGTGCCAGCAACAATCCGAATGCGAGGCAGTACTTC. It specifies CASNNPNARQYF.

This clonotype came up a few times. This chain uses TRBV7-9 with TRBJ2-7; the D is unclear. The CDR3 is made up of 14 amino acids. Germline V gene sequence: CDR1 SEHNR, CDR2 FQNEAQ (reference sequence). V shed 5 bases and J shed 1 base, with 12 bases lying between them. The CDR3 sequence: CASSPEDKSYEQYF. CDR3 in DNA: TGTGCCAGCAGCCCAGAAGACAAGTCCTACGAGCAGTACTTC.

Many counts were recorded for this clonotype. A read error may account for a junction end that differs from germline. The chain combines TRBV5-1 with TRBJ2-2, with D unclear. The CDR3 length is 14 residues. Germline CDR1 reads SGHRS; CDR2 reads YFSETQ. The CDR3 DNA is TGTGCCAGCAGCTTAGAAGGGAACACCGGGGAGCTGTTTTTT. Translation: CASSLEGNTGELFF.

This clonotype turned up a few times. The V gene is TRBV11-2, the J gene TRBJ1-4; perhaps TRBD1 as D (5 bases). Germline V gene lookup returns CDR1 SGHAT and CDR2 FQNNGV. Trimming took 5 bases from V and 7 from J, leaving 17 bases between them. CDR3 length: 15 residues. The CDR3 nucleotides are TGTGCCAGCAGCCCGGGACCCCGAGCGGGTGAAAAACTGTTTTTT. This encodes CASSPGPRAGEKLFF.

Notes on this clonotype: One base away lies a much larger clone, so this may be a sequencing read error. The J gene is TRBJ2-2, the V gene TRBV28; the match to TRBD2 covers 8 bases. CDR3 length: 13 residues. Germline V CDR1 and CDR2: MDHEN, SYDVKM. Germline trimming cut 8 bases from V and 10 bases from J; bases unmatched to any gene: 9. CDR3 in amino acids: CASELRGVVELFF. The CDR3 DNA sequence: TGTGCCAGCGAGTTGCGGGGGGTTGTGGAGCTGTTTTTT.

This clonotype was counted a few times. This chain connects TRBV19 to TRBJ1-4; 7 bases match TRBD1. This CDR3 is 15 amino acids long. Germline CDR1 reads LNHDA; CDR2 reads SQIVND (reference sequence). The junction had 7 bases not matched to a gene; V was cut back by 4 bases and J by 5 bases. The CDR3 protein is CASSKNRGQNEKLFF. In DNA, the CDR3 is TGTGCCAGTAGTAAAAACAGGGGACAAAATGAAAAACTGTTTTTT.

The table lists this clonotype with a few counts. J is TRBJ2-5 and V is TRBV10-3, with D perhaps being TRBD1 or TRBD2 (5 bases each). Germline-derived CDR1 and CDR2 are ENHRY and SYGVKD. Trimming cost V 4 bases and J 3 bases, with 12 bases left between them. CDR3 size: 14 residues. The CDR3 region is CAISGRDGKETQYF. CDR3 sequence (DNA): TGTGCCATCAGTGGACGGGACGGCAAAGAGACCCAGTACTTC.

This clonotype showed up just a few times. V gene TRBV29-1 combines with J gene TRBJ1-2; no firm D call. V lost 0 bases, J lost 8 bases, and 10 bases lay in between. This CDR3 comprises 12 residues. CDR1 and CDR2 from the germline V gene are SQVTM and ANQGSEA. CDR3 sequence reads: CSVEDRGAGYTF. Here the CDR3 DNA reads TGCAGCGTTGAAGATCGGGGTGCGGGCTACACCTTC. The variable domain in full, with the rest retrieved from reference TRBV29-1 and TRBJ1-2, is SAVISQKPSRDICQRGTSLTIQCQVDSQVTMMFWYRQQPGQSLTLIATANQGSEATYESGFVIDKFPISRPNLTFSTLTVSNMSPEDSSIYLCSVEDRGAGYTFGSGTRLTVV.